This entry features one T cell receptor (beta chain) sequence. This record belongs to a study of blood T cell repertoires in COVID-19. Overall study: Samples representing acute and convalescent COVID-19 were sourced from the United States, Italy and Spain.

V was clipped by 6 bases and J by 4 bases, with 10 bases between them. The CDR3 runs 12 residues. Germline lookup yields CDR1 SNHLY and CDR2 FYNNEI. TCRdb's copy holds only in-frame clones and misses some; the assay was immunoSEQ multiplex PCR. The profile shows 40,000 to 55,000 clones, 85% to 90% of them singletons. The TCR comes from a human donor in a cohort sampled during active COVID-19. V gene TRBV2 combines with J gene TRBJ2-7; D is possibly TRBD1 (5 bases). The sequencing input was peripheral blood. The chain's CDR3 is CASRQDGYEQYF. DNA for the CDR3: TGTGCCAGCAGACAGGACGGGTACGAGCAGTACTTC. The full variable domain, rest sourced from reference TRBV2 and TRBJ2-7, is EPEVTQTPSHQVTQMGQEVILRCVPISNHLYFYWYRQILGQKVEFLVSFYNNEISEKSEIFDDQFSVERPDGSNFTLKIRSTKLEDSAMYFCASRQDGYEQYFGPGTRLTVT.